The clone carrying this T cell receptor beta chain was seen a single time. Trimming took off 4 bases at V and 0 bases at J, with 14 bases between the two ends. CDR1 and CDR2 (germline): SGHTS, YDEGEE. The CDR3 has 15 residues. This specimen comes from a study of blood T cell repertoires in COVID-19. Those who participated ranged in age from roughly 18 to 89 years and resided in around 22 US areas. Contact with a PCR-confirmed or clinician-diagnosed COVID-19 case occurred within 2 weeks of entry. In the original analysis: Amplifying reference gene primers gave estimates of nucleated cell counts. Generated by immunoSEQ multiplex PCR, the TCRdb table keeps only in-frame clones and is missing some. D and trimming were read from the DNA, whereas the V and J calls and clone size are those reported in that table. The repertoire includes 350,000 to 400,000 clones, about 89% of them detected once, and 0.8% to 0.9% sits in the top ten.

The chain is built from TRBV5-8 and TRBJ2-7, with D hard to call. The TCR sequence derives from a woman aged 40 to 50 who had been exposed to COVID-19. The sample consisted of PBMCs or T cells enriched from blood (not recorded which). This chain's CDR3 is CASSRGDLRSYEQYF. For the CDR3, the DNA is TGTGCCAGCAGCCGAGGTGACCTACGCTCCTACGAGCAGTACTTC.